This passage covers 20 T cell receptor beta chains from one sample sequenced in a study of monozygotic twins with inflammatory bowel disease. TCRdb re-called the 5' RACE reads; every CDR3 protein appears as one record, without DNA. The table lists a few hundred thousand distinct CDR3 sequences. Sequenced: blood. These receptors originate from a human donor with ulcerative colitis or Crohn's disease, or a healthy co-twin of an affected twin (not recorded which).

The chain couples TRBV18 to TRBJ1-2; no DNA is available, so the TRBD1 call from TCRdb remains unchecked. Germline CDR1 KGHSH, CDR2 LQKENI. This CDR3 spans 15 amino acids. The CDR3 is CASSSGTGQNYGYTF. Full variable domain (outside the CDR3, taken from reference TRBV18 and TRBJ1-2): NAGVMQNPRHLVRRRGQEARLRCSPMKGHSHVYWYRQLPEEGLKFMVYLQKENIIDESGMPKERFSAEFPKEGPSILRIQQVVRGDSAAYFCASSSGTGQNYGYTFGSGTRLTVV.

This chain links TRBV12-3 or TRBV12-4 with TRBJ1-4. The CDR3 has 16 residues. CDR3 protein: CASTKIRGRRGEKLFF.

This rearrangement joins TRBV7-9 to TRBJ2-7; TCRdb's D gene call, TRBD2, goes unchecked for lack of DNA. Germline V gene lookup returns CDR1 SEHNR and CDR2 FQNEAQ (reference sequence). The CDR3 covers 13 residues. The CDR3 loop is CASSLWGVYEQYF.

The chain has TRBV7-6 and TRBJ2-7; TCRdb returns TRBD1, unconfirmable since there is no DNA. The length of the CDR3 is 14 residues. CDR1 SGHVS and CDR2 FNYEAQ come from the germline V gene. The CDR3 reads CASSHWGQNYEQYF.

The chain uses TRBV7-9 and TRBJ2-5. The germline gives CDR1 SEHNR, CDR2 FQNEAQ (reference sequence). CDR3 length: 14 residues. The CDR3 here is CASSLRLNEETQYF.

The chain couples TRBV3-1 to TRBJ1-4. From germline, CDR1 is LGHDT and CDR2 YNNKEL (reference sequence). The CDR3 extends over 14 amino acids. CDR3 sequence reads: CASSPRWGNEKLFF.

V is TRBV20-1 and J is TRBJ1-1. Per the germline V gene, CDR1 is DFQATT and CDR2 is SNEGSKA (reference sequence). The CDR3 runs to 12 residues. The CDR3 protein is CSALQLNTEAFF.

The chain joins TRBV5-1 to TRBJ1-2; the D gene TCRdb calls, TRBD1, cannot be checked with no DNA. The CDR3 is made up of 15 amino acids. Germline V gene lookup returns CDR1 SGHRS and CDR2 YFSETQ. This CDR3 reads CASSLSPGQHYGYTF.

CDR3 residues: CASSLTGKETQYF. This chain uses TRBV5-1 with TRBJ2-5. Germline V gives CDR1 SGHRS, CDR2 YFSETQ. The CDR3 runs 13 residues.

The rearrangement uses TRBV19 and TRBJ1-4. CDR3 length equals 14 residues. From germline, CDR1 is LNHDA and CDR2 SQIVND (reference sequence). CDR3 residues: CASSTAATNEKLFF.

V is TRBV15 and J is TRBJ1-1. This CDR3 comprises 14 residues. The germline gives CDR1 LNHNV, CDR2 YYDKDF (reference sequence). CDR3: CATSRDRTNTEAFF.

The chain links TRBV2 to TRBJ1-5; TCRdb indicates TRBD1, and absent DNA this call remains unverified. CDR3 length equals 14 residues. Germline-derived CDR1 and CDR2 are SNHLY and FYNNEI. This CDR3 reads CASSVFGGSQPQHF.

The gene calls are TRBV29-1 and TRBJ2-3. The CDR3 totals 13 residues. Germline CDR1 reads SQVTM; CDR2 reads ANQGSEA. This chain's CDR3 is CSVGGDSTDTQYF.

The J gene is TRBJ2-7, the V gene TRBV3-1; TCRdb calls TRBD1, which cannot be checked without DNA. The CDR3 covers 19 residues. Germline CDR1 reads LGHDT; CDR2 reads YNNKEL (reference sequence). This CDR3 reads CASSRQKPYPGRVSYEQYF.

J is TRBJ1-2 and V is TRBV20-1. CDR3 size: 13 residues. Germline V lookup: CDR1 DFQATT, CDR2 SNEGSKA (reference sequence). The CDR3 loop is CSASPGLGYGYTF.

This chain uses TRBV6-5 with TRBJ1-4; TCRdb designates TRBD1, a call that cannot be tested without DNA. The CDR3 covers 16 residues. The germline CDR1 and CDR2 sequences are MNHEY and SVGAGI. This chain's CDR3 is CASSYSSVAPNEKLFF.

J is TRBJ1-1 and V is TRBV6-1. The CDR3 has 12 amino acids. Germline CDR1 reads MNHNS; CDR2 reads SASEGT. The CDR3 protein is CASTDGITEAFF.

V usage is TRBV9 and J usage is TRBJ2-7. The CDR3 spans 13 residues. Per the germline V gene, CDR1 is SGDLS and CDR2 is YYNGEE. The chain's CDR3 is CASSVDVNYEQYF.

The CDR3 here is CSARGQETQYF. J is TRBJ2-5 and V is TRBV20-1. The germline V gene has CDR1 DFQATT and CDR2 SNEGSKA (reference sequence). This CDR3 spans 11 amino acids.

The V call is TRBV6-5, the J call TRBJ1-2; TCRdb's D call, TRBD1, is unchecked because there is no DNA. From germline, CDR1 is MNHEY and CDR2 SVGAGI. CDR3 length: 14 amino acids. The CDR3 reads CASSYTGGLYGYTF.